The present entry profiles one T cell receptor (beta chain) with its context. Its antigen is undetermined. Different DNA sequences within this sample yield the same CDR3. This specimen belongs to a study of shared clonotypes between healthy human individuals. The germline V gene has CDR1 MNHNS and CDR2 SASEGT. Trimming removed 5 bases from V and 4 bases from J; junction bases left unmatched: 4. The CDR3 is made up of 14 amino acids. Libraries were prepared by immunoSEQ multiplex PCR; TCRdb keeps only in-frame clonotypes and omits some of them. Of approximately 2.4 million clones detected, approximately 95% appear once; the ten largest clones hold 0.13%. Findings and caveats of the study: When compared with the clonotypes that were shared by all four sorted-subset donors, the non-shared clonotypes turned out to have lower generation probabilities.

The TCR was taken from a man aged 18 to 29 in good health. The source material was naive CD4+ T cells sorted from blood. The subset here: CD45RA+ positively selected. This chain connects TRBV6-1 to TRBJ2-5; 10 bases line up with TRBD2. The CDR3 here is CASSSGGAGETQYF. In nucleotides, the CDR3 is TGTGCCAGCAGTAGCGGGGGGGCCGGAGAGACCCAGTACTTC.